Listed below are T cell receptor beta chains from one sample, sequenced in a study of radiotherapy plus CTLA-4 blockade in lung cancer. TCRdb's copy holds only in-frame clones and misses some; the assay was immunoSEQ multiplex PCR. The data contain about 59,000 clones, about 72% of them seen just once; the ten biggest clones take up about 9%. The starting material was peripheral blood, obtained from a patient treated with radiotherapy plus ipilimumab. All receptors come from a human donor with non-small cell lung cancer whose response to radiotherapy plus ipilimumab could not be evaluated. The CDR3 runs from the conserved cysteine through the conserved F or W. D genes are given only for firm matches. Rows give clone size only sometimes, using once, few, many, or a class for an expanded clone.

D	V	J	size	DNA	CDR3
NA	TRBV7-2	TRBJ2-7	NA	TGTGCCAGCAGCCGGGAGTGGGTTTACGAGCAGTACTTC	CASSREWVYEQYF
NA	TRBV20-1	TRBJ1-1	few	TGCAGTGCCTTCCTGAACACTGAAGCTTTCTTT	CSAFLNTEAFF
TRBD2	TRBV12-5	TRBJ2-1	NA	TGTGCTAGTGGTTTGGACATAGCGGGGACCTACAATGAGCAGTTCTTC	CASGLDIAGTYNEQFF
TRBD2	TRBV7-6	TRBJ2-7	NA	TGTGCCAGCAGCCCGATCGCTAGCGGGAGCTACGAGCAGTACTTC	CASSPIASGSYEQYF
TRBD2	TRBV4-2	TRBJ2-1	NA	TGTGCCAGCAGCCAAGGGGCGGGAGAGGCCGATGAGCAGTTCTTC	CASSQGAGEADEQFF
NA	TRBV4-2	TRBJ2-7	few	TGTGCCAGCAGCCAAGGCAGGGAAGCTCAGCAGTACTTC	CASSQGREAQQYF
NA	TRBV6-1	TRBJ2-7	NA	TGTGCCAGCAGCTCCCCGGGAAAATCCTACGAGCAGTACTTC	CASSSPGKSYEQYF
TRBD1	TRBV18	TRBJ1-2	NA	TGTGCCAGCTCACCCGTAACATCCGGGACAGGTGACTACACCTTC	CASSPVTSGTGDYTF
TRBD1	TRBV27	TRBJ2-5	NA	TGTGCCAGCATCTCGAGACAGGGGAGCGGAGAGACCCAGTACTTC	CASISRQGSGETQYF
NA	TRBV5-4	TRBJ2-5	few	TGTGCCAGCAGCTTGCGATCCCTAACCCCCGAGACCCAGTACTTC	CASSLRSLTPETQYF
NA	TRBV6-5	TRBJ2-7	NA	TGTGCCAGCAGTTACTCCTCGGGAGATCGACCACTCGAGCAGTACTTC	CASSYSSGDRPLEQYF
NA	TRBV4-1	TRBJ1-3	few	TGCGCCAGCAGCCAGGCAGTCTTCAGCTCTGGAAACACCATATATTTT	CASSQAVFSSGNTIYF
NA	TRBV21-1	TRBJ2-7	NA	TGTGCCAGCAGCATTAAAATAGCTACACGTTTAGACGAGCAGTACTTC	CASSIKIATRLDEQYF
NA	TRBV6-5	TRBJ1-2	NA	TGTGCCAGCAGCCACGGGGTTTATGGCTACACCTTC	CASSHGVYGYTF
NA	TRBV7-7	TRBJ1-4	few	TGTGCCAGCAGCCTCGACAGCAATGAAAAACTGTTTTTT	CASSLDSNEKLFF
NA	TRBV5-1	TRBJ1-6	NA	TGCGCCAGCAGCCCCGAGGGTACAGATTCACCCCTCCACTTT	CASSPEGTDSPLHF
TRBD2	TRBV9	TRBJ2-1	NA	TGTGCCAGCAGCGTAGACTTAGCGGGGGGGCGAAATGAGCAGTTCTTC	CASSVDLAGGRNEQFF
NA	TRBV9	TRBJ1-3	NA	TGTGCCAGCAGCCCACTGTCCGGAAACACCATATATTTT	CASSPLSGNTIYF
NA	TRBV14	TRBJ2-7	NA	TGTGCCAGCAGCCAAGCCCCGTGGAGCTCCTACGAGCAGTACTTC	CASSQAPWSSYEQYF
NA	TRBV2	TRBJ1-2	NA	TGTGCCATCCGTTGGGGTGGGGGCGGGTATGGCTACACCTTC	CAIRWGGGGYGYTF
NA	TRBV9	TRBJ2-2	NA	TGTGCCAGCAGCGTAGGGGCGGGGAGCACCGGGGAGCTGTTTTTT	CASSVGAGSTGELFF
TRBD1	TRBV11-2	TRBJ2-3	NA	TGTGCCAGCAGCTATGGGCGGGGGACAGGGCTCACAGATACGCAGTATTTT	CASSYGRGTGLTDTQYF
TRBD1	TRBV7-3	TRBJ2-7	NA	TGTGCCAGCAGCTCGGACAGGGGCGACGAGCAGTACTTC	CASSSDRGDEQYF
NA	TRBV7-2	TRBJ2-7	NA	TGTGCCAGCAGCTTAGACAGACAGGTCTCCTACGAGCAGTACTTC	CASSLDRQVSYEQYF
NA	TRBV28	TRBJ2-6	NA	TGTGCCAGCAGTTTATCAGGGCTTCCCTACTCTGGGGCCAACGTCCTGACTTTC	CASSLSGLPYSGANVLTF
NA	TRBV11-2	TRBJ2-1	NA	TGTGCCAGCAGCCCAGCCGGAGTGGCGTTTGTTGAGCAGTTCTTC	CASSPAGVAFVEQFF
TRBD1	TRBV2	TRBJ2-1	NA	TGTGCCAGCCACAGGGGGGAAGGATACAATGAGCAGTTCTTC	CASHRGEGYNEQFF
NA	TRBV30	TRBJ2-3	NA	TGTGCCTGGAGTATTCTGCGGGGCACAGATACGCAGTATTTT	CAWSILRGTDTQYF
NA	TRBV2	TRBJ2-7	few	TGTGCCAGCAGTAAAGACAGACAGCAAACCTACGAGCAGTACTTC	CASSKDRQQTYEQYF
TRBD2	TRBV9	TRBJ2-3	NA	TGTGCCAGCAGCATTGAGCGGGGGCTAAAAGGCACAGATACGCAGTATTTT	CASSIERGLKGTDTQYF
NA	TRBV2	TRBJ1-1	NA	TGTGCCAGCCTAAGAGCGGGGGGAAACACTGAAGCTTTCTTT	CASLRAGGNTEAFF
NA	TRBV9	TRBJ1-6	NA	TGTGCCAGCAGCGTCGACCTAGGAGGTTCACCCCTCCACTTT	CASSVDLGGSPLHF
NA	TRBV10-1	TRBJ1-1	NA	TGCGCCAGCAGTGGGAACGAGGTCGGTGCTTTCTTT	CASSGNEVGAFF
TRBD2	TRBV19	TRBJ2-7	NA	TGTGCCAGTAGCACGAGGCCGGGGACTAGCGGGAGCTCCTACGAGCAGTACTTC	CASSTRPGTSGSSYEQYF
NA	TRBV5-6	TRBJ2-3	once	TGTGCCAGCAGCTTGCGGATAGCGGATATCACAGATACGCAGTATTTT	CASSLRIADITDTQYF